At least ten counts were recorded for the clone carrying this T cell receptor beta chain. What it binds is not known. The sample belongs to a study of prognosis after radiotherapy for stage I lung cancer. CDR1 and CDR2 (germline): SNHLY, FYNNEI. This CDR3 spans 13 amino acids. V was pared by 3 bases and J by 3 bases, with 2 bases of the junction left unmatched. Amplification of the TCR beta CDR3 (from genomic DNA) was done by two-round multiplex PCR. The first round of PCR was done with primers that matched each TRBV and TRBJ gene. From the multiplex PCR reads, TCRdb called clonotypes with MiXCR, one entry per CDR3 protein. This table holds 45,000 to 70,000 distinct CDR3 sequences, about 25% found once. Points from the study as a whole: Shannon entropy (measured after stereotactic body radiation therapy) was lower in patients who went on to develop distant metastases.

This TCR was sampled from a donor of 50 years or more with non-small cell lung cancer. The source was PBMCs, collected before or after stereotactic body radiation therapy (not recorded which). V gene TRBV2 combines with J gene TRBJ2-7; 7 nucleotides agree with TRBD1. The CDR3 is CASSDYRGYEQYF. CDR3 in DNA: TGTGCCAGCAGTGATTACAGGGGCTACGAGCAGTACTTC.